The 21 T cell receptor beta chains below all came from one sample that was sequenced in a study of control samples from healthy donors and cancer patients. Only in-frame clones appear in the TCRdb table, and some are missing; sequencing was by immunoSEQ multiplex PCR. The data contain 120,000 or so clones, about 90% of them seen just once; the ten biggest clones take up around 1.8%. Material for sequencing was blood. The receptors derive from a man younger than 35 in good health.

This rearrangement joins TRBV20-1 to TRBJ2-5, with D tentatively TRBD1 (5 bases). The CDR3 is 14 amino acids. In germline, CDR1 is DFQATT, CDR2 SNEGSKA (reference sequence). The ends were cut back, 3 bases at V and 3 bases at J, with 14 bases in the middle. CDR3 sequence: CSASRDRSEETQYF. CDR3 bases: TGCAGTGCTAGTCGCGACAGAAGCGAAGAGACCCAGTACTTC.

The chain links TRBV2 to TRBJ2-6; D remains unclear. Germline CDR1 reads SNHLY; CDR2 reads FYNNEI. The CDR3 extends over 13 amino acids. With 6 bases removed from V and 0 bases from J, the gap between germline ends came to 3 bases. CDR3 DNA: TGTGCCAGCAGGATCTCTGGGGCCAACGTCCTGACTTTC. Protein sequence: CASRISGANVLTF.

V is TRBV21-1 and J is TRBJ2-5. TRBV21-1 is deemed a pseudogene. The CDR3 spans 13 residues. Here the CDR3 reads CASSKGYVETQYF. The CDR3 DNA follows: TGTGCCAGCAGCAAAGGATACGTGGAGACCCAGTACTTC.

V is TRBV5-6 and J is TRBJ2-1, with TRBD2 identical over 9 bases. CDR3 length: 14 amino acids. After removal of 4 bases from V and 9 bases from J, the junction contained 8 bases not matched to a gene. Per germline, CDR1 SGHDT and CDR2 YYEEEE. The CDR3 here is CASSLGLAQTEQFF. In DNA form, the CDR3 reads TGTGCCAGCAGCCTGGGACTAGCACAGACTGAGCAGTTCTTC. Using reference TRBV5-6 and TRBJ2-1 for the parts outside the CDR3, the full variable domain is DAGVTQSPTHLIKTRGQQVTLRCSPKSGHDTVSWYQQALGQGPQFIFQYYEEEERQRGNFPDRFSGHQFPNYSSELNVNALLLGDSALYLCASSLGLAQTEQFFGPGTRLTVL.

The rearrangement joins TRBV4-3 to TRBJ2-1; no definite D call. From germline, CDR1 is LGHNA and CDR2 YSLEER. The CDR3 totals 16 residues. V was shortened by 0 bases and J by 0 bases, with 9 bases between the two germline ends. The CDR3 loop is CASSQDRRGSYNEQFF. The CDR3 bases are TGCGCCAGCAGCCAAGATAGGCGCGGCTCCTACAATGAGCAGTTCTTC.

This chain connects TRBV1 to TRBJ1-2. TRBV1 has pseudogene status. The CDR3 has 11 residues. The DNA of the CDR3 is TGCACCAGAGGGTTTATTGGTGGCTACACCTTC. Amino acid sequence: CTRGFIGGYTF.

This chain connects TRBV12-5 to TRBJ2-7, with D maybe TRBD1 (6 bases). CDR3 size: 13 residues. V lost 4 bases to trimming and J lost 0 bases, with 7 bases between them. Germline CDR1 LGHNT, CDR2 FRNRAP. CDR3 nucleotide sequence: TGTGCTAGTGGTTGGACAGCCTCCTACGAGCAGTACTTC. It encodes CASGWTASYEQYF.

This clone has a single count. CDR3 bases: TGCGCCAGCAGCCTTGGGACAGCTCCTGAGCAGTTCTTC. It yields the protein CASSLGTAPEQFF. The V call is TRBV5-1, the J call TRBJ2-1, with 7 positions matching TRBD1. The trim removed 4 bases at V and 9 bases at J, leaving 7 bases unmatched. Per the germline V gene, CDR1 is SGHRS and CDR2 is YFSETQ. CDR3 length: 13 residues. The complete variable domain, with remaining parts taken from reference TRBV5-1 and TRBJ2-1, reads KAGVTQTPRYLIKTRGQQVTLSCSPISGHRSVSWYQQTPGQGLQFLFEYFSETQRNKGNFPGRFSGRQFSNSRSEMNVSTLELGDSALYLCASSLGTAPEQFFGPGTRLTVL.

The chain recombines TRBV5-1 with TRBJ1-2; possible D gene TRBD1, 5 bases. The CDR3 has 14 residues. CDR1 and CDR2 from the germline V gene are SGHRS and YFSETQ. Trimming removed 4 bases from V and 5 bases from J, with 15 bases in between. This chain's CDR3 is CASSPDRGVYGYTF. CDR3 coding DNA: TGCGCCAGCAGCCCAGACCGAGGGGTATATGGCTACACCTTC.

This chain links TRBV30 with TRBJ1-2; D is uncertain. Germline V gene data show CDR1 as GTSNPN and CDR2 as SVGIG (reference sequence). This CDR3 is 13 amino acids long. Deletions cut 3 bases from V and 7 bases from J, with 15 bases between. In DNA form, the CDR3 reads TGTGCCTGGAGGAACCTGCCTCCGGGTGGCTACACCTTC. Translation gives CAWRNLPPGGYTF.

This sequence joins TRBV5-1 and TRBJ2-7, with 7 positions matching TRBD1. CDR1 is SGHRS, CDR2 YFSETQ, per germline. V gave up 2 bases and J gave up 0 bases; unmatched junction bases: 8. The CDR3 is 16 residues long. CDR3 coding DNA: TGCGCCAGCAGCTTCACAGGGGATCCGAACTCCTACGAGCAGTACTTC. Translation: CASSFTGDPNSYEQYF.

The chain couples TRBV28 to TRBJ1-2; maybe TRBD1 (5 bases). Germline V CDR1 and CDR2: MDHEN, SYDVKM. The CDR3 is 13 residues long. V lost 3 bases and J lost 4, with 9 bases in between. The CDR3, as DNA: TGTGCCAGCAGTTTGGACACTGTCTATGGCTACACCTTC. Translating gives CASSLDTVYGYTF.

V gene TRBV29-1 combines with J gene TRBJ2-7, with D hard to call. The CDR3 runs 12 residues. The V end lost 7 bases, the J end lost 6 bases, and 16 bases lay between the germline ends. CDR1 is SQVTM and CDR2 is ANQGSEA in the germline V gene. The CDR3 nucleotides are TGCAGCGCCTGCCCGGACCGATCCGAGCAGTACTTC. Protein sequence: CSACPDRSEQYF.

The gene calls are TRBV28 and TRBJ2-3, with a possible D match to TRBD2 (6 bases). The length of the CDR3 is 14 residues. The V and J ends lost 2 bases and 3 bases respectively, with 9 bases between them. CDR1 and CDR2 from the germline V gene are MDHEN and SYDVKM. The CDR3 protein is CASSLAGSTDTQYF. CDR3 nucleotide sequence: TGTGCCAGCAGTTTAGCCGGGAGTACAGATACGCAGTATTTT.

The CDR3 sequence is CASSTRGRGETQYF. CDR3 nucleotides: TGTGCCAGTAGTACCAGAGGGCGCGGAGAGACCCAGTACTTC. J is TRBJ2-5 and V is TRBV19, with a possible D match to TRBD2 (5 bases). The CDR3 consists of 14 residues. Trimming removed 4 bases at V and 4 bases at J, with 13 bases between. Germline V lookup: CDR1 LNHDA, CDR2 SQIVND (reference sequence).

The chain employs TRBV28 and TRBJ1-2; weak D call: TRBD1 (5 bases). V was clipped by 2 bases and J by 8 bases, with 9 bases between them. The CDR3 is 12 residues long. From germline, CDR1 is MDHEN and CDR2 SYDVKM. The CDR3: CASSLGGDGYTF. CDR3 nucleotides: TGTGCCAGCAGTTTAGGGGGGGACGGCTACACCTTC.

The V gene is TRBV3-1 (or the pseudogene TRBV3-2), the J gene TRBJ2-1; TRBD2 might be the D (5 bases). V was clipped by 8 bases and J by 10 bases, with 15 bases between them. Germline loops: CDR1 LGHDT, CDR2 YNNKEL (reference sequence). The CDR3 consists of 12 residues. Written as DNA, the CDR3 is TGTGCCAGCTCAAGACGTGCTAGCGAGCAGTTCTTC. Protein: CASSRRASEQFF.

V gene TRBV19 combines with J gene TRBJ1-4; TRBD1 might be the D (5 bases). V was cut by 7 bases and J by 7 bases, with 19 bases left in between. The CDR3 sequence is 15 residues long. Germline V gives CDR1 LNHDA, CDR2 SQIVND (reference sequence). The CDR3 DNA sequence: TGTGCCAGTATCGAGAAAGGGGTTTTAGGTGAAAAACTGTTTTTT. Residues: CASIEKGVLGEKLFF.

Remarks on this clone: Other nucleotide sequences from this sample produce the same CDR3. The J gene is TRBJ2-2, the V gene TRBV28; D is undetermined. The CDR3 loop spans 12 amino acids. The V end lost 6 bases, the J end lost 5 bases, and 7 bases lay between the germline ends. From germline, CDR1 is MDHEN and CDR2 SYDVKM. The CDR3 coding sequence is TGTGCCAGCAGGAGGTTGACCGGGGAGCTGTTTTTT. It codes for CASRRLTGELFF.

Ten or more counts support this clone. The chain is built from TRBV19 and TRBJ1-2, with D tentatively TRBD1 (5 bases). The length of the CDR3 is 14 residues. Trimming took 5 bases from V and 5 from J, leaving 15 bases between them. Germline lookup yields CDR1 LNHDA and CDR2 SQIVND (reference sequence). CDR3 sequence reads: CASSPAGGRYGYTF. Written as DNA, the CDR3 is TGTGCCAGTAGTCCGGCGGGGGGGAGATATGGCTACACCTTC.

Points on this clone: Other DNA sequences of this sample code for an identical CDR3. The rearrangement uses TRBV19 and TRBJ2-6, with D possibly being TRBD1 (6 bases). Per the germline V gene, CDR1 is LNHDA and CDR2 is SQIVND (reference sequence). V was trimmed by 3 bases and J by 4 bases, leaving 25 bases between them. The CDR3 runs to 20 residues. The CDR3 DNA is TGTGCCAGTAGTATTCCCCTACAGGGTGGGGTGAGGGCGGGGGCCAACGTCCTGACTTTC. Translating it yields CASSIPLQGGVRAGANVLTF.